This entry features one T cell receptor (beta chain) sequence. Germline lookup yields CDR1 SGDLS and CDR2 YYNGEE. V lost 3 bases to trimming and J lost 6 bases; unmatched junction nucleotides: 9. The CDR3 is 15 residues long. Original handling: Nucleated cell counts were estimated from reference gene primer amplification. The assay was immunoSEQ multiplex PCR, and TCRdb's table has in-frame clones only and misses some. V and J calls and clone size are copied from that table; D and trimming were computed from the DNA. The sample contains about 160,000 clones, approximately 91% of which appear only once. This record belongs to a study of blood T cell repertoires in COVID-19.

This chain uses TRBV9 with TRBJ2-1, with TRBD1 matching 7 bases. Material for sequencing was peripheral blood. This sequence was found in a man between 50 and 59 years old with acute or convalescent COVID-19. CDR3 region: CASSATGLSINEQFF. CDR3 nucleotides: TGTGCCAGCAGCGCGACAGGGTTATCGATCAATGAGCAGTTCTTC. The full variable domain, rest sourced from reference TRBV9 and TRBJ2-1, is DSGVTQTPKHLITATGQRVTLRCSPRSGDLSVYWYQQSLDQGLQFLIQYYNGEERAKGNILERFSAQQFPDLHSELNLSSLELGDSALYFCASSATGLSINEQFFGPGTRLTVL.